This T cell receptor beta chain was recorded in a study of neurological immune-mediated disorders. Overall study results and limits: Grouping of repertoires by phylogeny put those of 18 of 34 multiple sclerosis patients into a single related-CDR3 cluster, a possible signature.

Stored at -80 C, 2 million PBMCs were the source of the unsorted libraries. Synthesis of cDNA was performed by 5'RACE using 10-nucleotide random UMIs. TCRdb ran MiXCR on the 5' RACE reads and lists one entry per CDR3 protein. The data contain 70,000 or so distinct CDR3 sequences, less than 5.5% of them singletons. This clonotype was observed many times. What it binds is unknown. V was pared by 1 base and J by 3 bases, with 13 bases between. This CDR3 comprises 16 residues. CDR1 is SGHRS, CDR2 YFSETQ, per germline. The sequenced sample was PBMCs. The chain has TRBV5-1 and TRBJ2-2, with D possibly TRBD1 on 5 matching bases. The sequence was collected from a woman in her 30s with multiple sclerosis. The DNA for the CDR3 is TGCGCCAGCAGCTTGACCCGGACATTACACACCGGGGAGCTGTTTTTT. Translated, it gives CASSLTRTLHTGELFF. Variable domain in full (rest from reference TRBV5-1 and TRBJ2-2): KAGVTQTPRYLIKTRGQQVTLSCSPISGHRSVSWYQQTPGQGLQFLFEYFSETQRNKGNFPGRFSGRQFSNSRSEMNVSTLELGDSALYLCASSLTRTLHTGELFFGEGSRLTVL.